The 2 T cell receptor beta chains below were found in one sample sequenced in a study of blood T cell repertoires in COVID-19 (dated by TCRdb to about 2020). Library preparation used the immunoSEQ multiplex PCR assay. TCRdb obtained this table from immuneACCESS and retained in-frame rearrangements with V and J assigned. These tables miss some clones; where compared with another copy, unresolved V genes account for less than half of the shortfall, and the remainder is unexplained. The sample contains 270,000 or so clones, approximately 90% of them found a single time. The ten largest make up roughly 5% of the sample. Sequenced input: peripheral blood. Source of these receptors: a man aged 40-49 years with acute or convalescent COVID-19.

The chain carries TRBV7-9 and TRBJ2-3; the D gene is possibly TRBD1 (6 bases). The ends were cut back, 5 bases at V and 2 bases at J, with 11 bases in the middle. The CDR3 has 14 residues. Looked up from germline, CDR1 is SEHNR and CDR2 is FQNEAQ (reference sequence). The CDR3 region has the DNA TGTGCCAGCAGCCTAGGGGGACACACAGATACGCAGTATTTT. It codes for CASSLGGHTDTQYF.

The genes are TRBV29-1 and TRBJ2-1; the match to TRBD1 covers 7 bases. CDR1 SQVTM and CDR2 ANQGSEA come from the germline V gene. The CDR3 is 14 residues long. V trimming: 3 bases; J trimming: 3 bases; junction bases outside the gene matches: 5. This chain's CDR3 is CSVELTGIYNEQFF. Here the CDR3 DNA reads TGCAGCGTTGAGCTGACAGGGATCTACAATGAGCAGTTCTTC.